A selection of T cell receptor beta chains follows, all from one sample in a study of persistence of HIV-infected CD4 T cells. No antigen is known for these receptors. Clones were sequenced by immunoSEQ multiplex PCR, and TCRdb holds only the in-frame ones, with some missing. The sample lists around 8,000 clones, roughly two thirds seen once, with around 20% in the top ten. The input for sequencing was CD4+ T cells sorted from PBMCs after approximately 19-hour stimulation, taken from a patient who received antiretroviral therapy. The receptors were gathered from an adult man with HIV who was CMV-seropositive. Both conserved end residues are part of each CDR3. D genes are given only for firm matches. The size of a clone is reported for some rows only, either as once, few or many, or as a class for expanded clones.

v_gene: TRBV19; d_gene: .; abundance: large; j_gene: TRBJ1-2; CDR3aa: CASSIDHSTGRTYGYTF; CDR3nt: TGTGCCAGTAGTATAGATCACTCGACGGGTCGGACCTATGGCTACACCTTC
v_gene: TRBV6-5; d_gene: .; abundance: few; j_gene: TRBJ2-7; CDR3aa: CASSYLTGPYEQYF; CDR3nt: TGTGCCAGCAGTTACCTGACGGGACCCTACGAGCAGTACTTC
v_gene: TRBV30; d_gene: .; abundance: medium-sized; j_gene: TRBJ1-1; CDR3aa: CAWSVKSTGNTEAFF; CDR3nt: TGTGCCTGGAGTGTAAAAAGTACGGGGAACACTGAAGCTTTCTTT
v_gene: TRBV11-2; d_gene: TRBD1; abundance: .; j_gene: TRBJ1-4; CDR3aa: CASSEGTGVTNEKLFF; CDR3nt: TGTGCCAGCAGCGAAGGGACAGGGGTAACTAATGAAAAACTGTTTTTT
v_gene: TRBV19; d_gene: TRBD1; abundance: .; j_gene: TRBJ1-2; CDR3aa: CASSIDRGTGKSYGYTF; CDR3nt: TGTGCCAGTAGTATAGATCGAGGGACAGGGAAGTCCTATGGCTACACCTTC
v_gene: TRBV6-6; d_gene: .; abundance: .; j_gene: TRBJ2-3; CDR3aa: CASSYGDSTDTQYF; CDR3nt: TGTGCCAGCAGTTACGGGGACAGCACAGATACGCAGTATTTT
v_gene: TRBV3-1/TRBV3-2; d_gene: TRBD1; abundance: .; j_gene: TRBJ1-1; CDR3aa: CASSQGTGGNTEAFF; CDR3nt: TGTGCCAGCAGCCAAGGGACAGGGGGCAACACTGAAGCTTTCTTT
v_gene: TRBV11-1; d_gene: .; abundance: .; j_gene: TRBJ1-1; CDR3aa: CASSLGGRKTEAFF; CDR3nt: TGTGCCAGCAGCTTAGGGGGCCGGAAAACTGAAGCTTTCTTT
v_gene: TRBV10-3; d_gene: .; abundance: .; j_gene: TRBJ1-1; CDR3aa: CAITPSRNTEAFF; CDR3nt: TGTGCCATCACCCCGAGTCGGAACACTGAAGCTTTCTTT
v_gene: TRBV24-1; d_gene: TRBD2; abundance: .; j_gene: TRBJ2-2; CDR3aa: CATSDSLAGANTGELFF; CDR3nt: TGTGCCACCAGTGATTCCCTAGCGGGAGCCAACACCGGGGAGCTGTTTTTT
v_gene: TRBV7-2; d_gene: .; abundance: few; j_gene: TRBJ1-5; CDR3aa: CASSSHLLTADNQPQHF; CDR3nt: TGTGCCAGCAGCTCCCACCTCCTGACAGCCGACAATCAGCCCCAGCATTTT
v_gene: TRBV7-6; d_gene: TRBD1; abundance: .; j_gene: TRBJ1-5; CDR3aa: CASSRNPGTGEPQHF; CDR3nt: TGTGCCAGCAGCCGAAACCCCGGGACAGGGGAGCCCCAGCATTTT
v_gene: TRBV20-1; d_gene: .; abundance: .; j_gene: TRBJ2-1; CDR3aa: CSANSYNEQFF; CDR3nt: TGCAGTGCTAACTCCTACAATGAGCAGTTCTTC
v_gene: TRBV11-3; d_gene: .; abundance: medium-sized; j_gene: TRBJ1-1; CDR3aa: CASSLGEGMNTEAFF; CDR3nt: TGTGCCAGCAGCTTAGGAGAGGGTATGAACACTGAAGCTTTCTTT
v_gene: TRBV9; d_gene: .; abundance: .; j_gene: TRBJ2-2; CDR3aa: CASSGQYTGELFF; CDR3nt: TGTGCCAGCAGCGGCCAGTACACCGGGGAGCTGTTTTTT
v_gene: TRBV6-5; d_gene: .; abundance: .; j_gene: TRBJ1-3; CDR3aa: CATIRGQNIGNTIYF; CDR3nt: TGTGCCACCATCCGGGGGCAGAACATTGGAAACACCATATATTTT
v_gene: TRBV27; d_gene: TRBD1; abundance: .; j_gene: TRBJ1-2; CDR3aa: CASSETRQGTGGYTF; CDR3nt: TGTGCCAGCAGTGAGACTCGACAGGGCACTGGGGGCTACACCTTC
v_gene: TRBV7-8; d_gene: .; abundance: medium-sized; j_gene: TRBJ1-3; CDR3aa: CASSSEATGPISGNTIYF; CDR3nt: TGTGCCAGCAGCTCCGAGGCGACCGGACCCATCTCTGGAAACACCATATATTTT
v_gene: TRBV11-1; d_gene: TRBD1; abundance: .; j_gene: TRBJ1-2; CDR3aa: CASSLHRGALGGYTF; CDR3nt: TGTGCCAGCAGCTTACACAGGGGCGCACTCGGGGGCTACACCTTC
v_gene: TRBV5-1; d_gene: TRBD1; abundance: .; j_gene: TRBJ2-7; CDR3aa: CASSDRTGPTYEQYF; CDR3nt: TGCGCCAGCAGCGACCGGACAGGGCCTACCTACGAGCAGTACTTC
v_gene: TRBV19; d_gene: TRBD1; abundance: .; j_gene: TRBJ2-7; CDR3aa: CASKTGTGLGEQYF; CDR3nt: TGTGCCAGTAAAACCGGGACAGGGCTGGGCGAGCAGTACTTC
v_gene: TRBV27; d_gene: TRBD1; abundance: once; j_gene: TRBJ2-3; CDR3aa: CATRTTGGANTQYF; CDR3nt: TGTGCCACCAGGACTACAGGGGGCGCAAATACGCAGTATTTT
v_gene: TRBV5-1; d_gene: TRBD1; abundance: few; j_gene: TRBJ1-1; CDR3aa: CASSTGQGNTEAFF; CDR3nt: TGCGCCAGCAGTACAGGACAGGGGAACACTGAAGCTTTCTTT
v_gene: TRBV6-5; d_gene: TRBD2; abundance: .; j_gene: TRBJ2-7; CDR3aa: CASAGGRQYEQYF; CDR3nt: TGTGCCAGCGCGGGGGGCAGACAATACGAGCAGTACTTC
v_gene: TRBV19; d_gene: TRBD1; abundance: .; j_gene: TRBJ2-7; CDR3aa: CASSIETGAYEQYF; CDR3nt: TGTGCCAGTAGTATAGAGACAGGGGCCTACGAGCAGTACTTC
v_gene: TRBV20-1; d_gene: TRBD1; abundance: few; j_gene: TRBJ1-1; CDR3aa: CSASPPGGVTEAFF; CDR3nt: TGCAGTGCTAGTCCGCCAGGGGGAGTCACTGAAGCTTTCTTT
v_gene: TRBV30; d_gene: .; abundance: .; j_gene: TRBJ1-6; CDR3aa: CAWSHKGGNSPLHF; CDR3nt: TGTGCCTGGAGTCACAAGGGGGGAAACTCACCCCTCCACTTT
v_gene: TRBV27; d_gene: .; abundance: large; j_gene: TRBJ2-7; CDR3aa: CASSLKAITHYEQYF; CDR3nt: TGTGCCAGCAGTTTGAAAGCGATTACCCACTACGAGCAGTACTTC
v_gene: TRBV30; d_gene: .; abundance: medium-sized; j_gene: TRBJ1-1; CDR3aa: CAWSVDVNTEAFF; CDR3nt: TGTGCCTGGAGTGTGGACGTGAACACTGAAGCTTTCTTT
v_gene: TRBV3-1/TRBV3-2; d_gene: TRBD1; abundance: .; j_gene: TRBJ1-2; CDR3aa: CASSLDRGRDWVYGYTF; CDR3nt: TGTGCCAGCAGCTTAGACAGGGGGCGTGATTGGGTCTATGGCTACACCTTC
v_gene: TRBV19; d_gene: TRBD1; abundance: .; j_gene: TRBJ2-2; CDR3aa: CASSIDLMTGRTGELFF; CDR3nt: TGTGCCAGTAGTATAGATCTGATGACAGGGCGAACCGGGGAGCTGTTTTTT
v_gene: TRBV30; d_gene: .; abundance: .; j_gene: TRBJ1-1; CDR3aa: CAWIWSGLNTEAFF; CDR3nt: TGTGCCTGGATCTGGTCAGGGTTGAACACTGAAGCTTTCTTT
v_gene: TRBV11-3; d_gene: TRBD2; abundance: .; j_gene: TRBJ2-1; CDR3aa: CASSLGGGQGSYNEQFF; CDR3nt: TGTGCCAGCAGCTTAGGGGGAGGGCAAGGCTCCTACAATGAGCAGTTCTTC
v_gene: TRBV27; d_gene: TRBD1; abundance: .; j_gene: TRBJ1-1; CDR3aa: CASSQRTGGGISEAFF; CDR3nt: TGTGCCAGCAGTCAGAGGACAGGGGGTGGAATATCTGAAGCTTTCTTT
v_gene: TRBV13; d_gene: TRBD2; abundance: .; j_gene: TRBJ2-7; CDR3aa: CASSYRTSGTYLYEQYF; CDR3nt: TGTGCCAGCAGCTACCGGACTAGCGGGACATACCTATACGAGCAGTACTTC
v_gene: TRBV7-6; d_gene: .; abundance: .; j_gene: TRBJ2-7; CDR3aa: CASSSGRLGEQYF; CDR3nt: TGTGCCAGCAGCTCGGGACGGCTGGGGGAGCAGTACTTC
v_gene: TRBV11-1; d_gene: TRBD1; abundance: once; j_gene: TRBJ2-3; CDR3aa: CASSSPQGVRTDTQYF; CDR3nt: TGTGCCAGCAGCTCCCCGCAGGGGGTTAGGACAGATACGCAGTATTTT
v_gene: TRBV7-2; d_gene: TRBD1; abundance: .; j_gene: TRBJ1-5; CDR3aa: CASSVRTGGDQPQHF; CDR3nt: TGTGCCAGCAGCGTACGGACAGGGGGCGATCAGCCCCAGCATTTT
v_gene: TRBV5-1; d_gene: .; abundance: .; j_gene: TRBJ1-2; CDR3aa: CASSLQGWDGYTF; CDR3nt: TGCGCCAGCAGCTTACAGGGATGGGATGGCTACACCTTC
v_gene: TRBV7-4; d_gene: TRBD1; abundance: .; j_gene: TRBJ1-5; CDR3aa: CASSSLTELKGQGASNQPQHF; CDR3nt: TGTGCCAGCAGCTCTCTAACAGAACTCAAAGGACAGGGGGCAAGCAATCAGCCCCAGCATTTT
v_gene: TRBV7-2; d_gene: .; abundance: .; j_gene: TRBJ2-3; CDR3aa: CASSPKFTDTQYF; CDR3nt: TGTGCCAGCAGCCCCAAGTTCACAGATACGCAGTATTTT
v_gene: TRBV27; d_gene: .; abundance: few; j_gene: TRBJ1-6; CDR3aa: CASSLEGGENSPLHF; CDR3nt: TGTGCCAGCAGTCTCGAGGGAGGGGAAAACTCACCCCTCCACTTT
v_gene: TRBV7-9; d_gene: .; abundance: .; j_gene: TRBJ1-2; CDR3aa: CASTSIGGGKGYGYTF; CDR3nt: TGTGCCAGCACTTCTATTGGGGGAGGGAAGGGGTATGGCTACACCTTC
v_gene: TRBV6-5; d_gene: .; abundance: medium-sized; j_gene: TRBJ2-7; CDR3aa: CASSQGHEQYF; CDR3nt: TGTGCCAGCTCTCAAGGACACGAGCAGTACTTC
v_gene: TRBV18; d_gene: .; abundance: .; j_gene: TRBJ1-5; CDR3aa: CASSPQGTGNQPQHF; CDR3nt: TGTGCCAGCTCACCGCAGGGAACGGGCAATCAGCCCCAGCATTTT
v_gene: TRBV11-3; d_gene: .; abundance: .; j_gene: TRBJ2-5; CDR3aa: CASSLSGFTEETQYF; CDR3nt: TGTGCCAGCAGCTTATCGGGGTTCACGGAAGAGACCCAGTACTTC
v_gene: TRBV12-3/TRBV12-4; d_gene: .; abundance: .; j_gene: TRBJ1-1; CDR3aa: CASSLGENTEAFF; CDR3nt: TGTGCCAGCAGTTTGGGTGAGAACACTGAAGCTTTCTTT
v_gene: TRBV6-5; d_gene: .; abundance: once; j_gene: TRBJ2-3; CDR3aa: CAWQGTATDTQYF; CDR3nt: TGTGCCTGGCAAGGGACGGCCACAGATACGCAGTATTTT
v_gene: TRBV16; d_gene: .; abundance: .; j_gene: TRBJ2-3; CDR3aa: CASSQSGRADTQYF; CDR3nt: TGTGCCAGCAGCCAATCTGGACGGGCAGATACGCAGTATTTT
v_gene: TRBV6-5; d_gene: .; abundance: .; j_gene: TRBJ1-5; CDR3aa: CASSRDSNQPQHF; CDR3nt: TGTGCCAGCAGTAGGGACAGCAATCAGCCCCAGCATTTT
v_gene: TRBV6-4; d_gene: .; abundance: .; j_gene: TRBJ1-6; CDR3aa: CASSAGGGSPLHF; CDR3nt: TGTGCCAGCAGTGCTGGGGGTGGTTCACCCCTCCACTTT
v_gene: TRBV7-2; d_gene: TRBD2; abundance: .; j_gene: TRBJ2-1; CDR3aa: CASSLGTSGINEQFF; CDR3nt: TGTGCCAGCAGCTTAGGGACTAGCGGCATCAATGAGCAGTTCTTC